The next 17 T cell receptor beta chains were all read from a single sample in a study of T cells in Graves' hyperthyroidism and ophthalmopathy. There were TCR beta CDR3 regions amplified from RNA transcripts. HTBI primers drove first-round RT-PCR of the TCR CDR3. A single record per CDR3 protein comes from TCRdb applying MiXCR to the multiplex PCR reads. The sample holds 250,000 to 350,000 distinct CDR3 sequences, approximately 15% seen once. Sample: blood. The receptors were gathered from a woman aged 55-69 years with Graves' ophthalmopathy.

V usage is TRBV5-6 and J usage is TRBJ2-5; D not resolved. Germline-derived CDR1 and CDR2 are SGHDT and YYEEEE. Trimming removed 0 bases from V and 5 bases from J, with 14 bases in between. The CDR3 is made up of 15 amino acids. DNA for the CDR3: TGTGCCAGCAGCTTGGGTAGGGATCGCCTCGAGACCCAGTACTTC. Translating gives CASSLGRDRLETQYF.

A word on this clonotype: This may be a read error, as it is one base from a much larger clone. The V call is TRBV7-9, the J call TRBJ2-7, with TRBD1 as a possible D gene (6 bases). The V end was cut by 5 bases, the J end by 7 bases, with 30 bases between. Germline CDR1 and CDR2: SEHNR and FQNEAQ (reference sequence). The CDR3 is 18 amino acids. The CDR3 region has the DNA TGTGCCAGCAGCCCAACCAGGGGAGTTGAGATAAAGGGTCGAGAGCAGTACTTC. Translating gives CASSPTRGVEIKGREQYF.

The rearrangement links TRBV9 to TRBJ2-1; 10 positions match TRBD1. The CDR3 runs to 16 residues. With 5 bases clipped from V and 3 bases from J, the junction kept 8 bases outside the gene matches. The germline V gene encodes CDR1 SGDLS and CDR2 YYNGEE. The CDR3 here is CASRSARDRGYNEQFF. In DNA, the CDR3 is TGTGCCAGCAGGTCCGCCCGGGACAGGGGCTACAATGAGCAGTTCTTC.

Turning to this clonotype: A junction boundary mismatches the germline segment, possibly from a read error. This rearrangement joins TRBV19 to TRBJ1-4, with a weak D call TRBD1 (5 bases). This CDR3 has 15 amino acids. The V gene's germline CDR1 is LNHDA and CDR2 SQIVND (reference sequence). The DNA of the CDR3 is TGTGCCAGTAAGAGGGCGTTCGGGACTAATGAAGAACTGTTTTTT. As protein: CASKRAFGTNEELFF.

The chain has TRBV4-3 and TRBJ2-7, with 7 positions matching TRBD2. With V trimmed by 0 bases and J by 3 bases, 5 bases remained unmatched. Germline V gives CDR1 LGHNA, CDR2 YSLEER. The CDR3 has 15 amino acids. The DNA of the CDR3 is TGCGCCAGCAGCCAAGAAATGGGGGGGTTCTACGAGCAGTACTTC. Translation: CASSQEMGGFYEQYF.

This clonotype was detected only a few times. This chain uses TRBV19 with TRBJ2-3; D is unclear. Germline V lookup: CDR1 LNHDA, CDR2 SQIVND (reference sequence). V was clipped by 3 bases and J by 4 bases, with 11 bases between them. The CDR3 is 14 residues long. The CDR3 nucleotides are TGTGCCAGTAGTATTGGGCGGTATTCAGATACGCAGTATTTT. Protein sequence: CASSIGRYSDTQYF.

This clonotype was observed a handful of times. The chain recombines TRBV6-5 with TRBJ2-2; D could derive from TRBD1 or TRBD2 (5 bases each). Germline V lookup: CDR1 MNHEY, CDR2 SVGAGI. V lost 2 bases, J lost 6 bases, and 13 bases lay in between. The CDR3 runs to 15 residues. In DNA form, the CDR3 reads TGTGCCAGCAGTTACCGGGACCCAGTAGCCGGGGAGCTGTTTTTT. It encodes CASSYRDPVAGELFF.

This clonotype was counted many times. The rearrangement links TRBV7-6 to TRBJ2-1; weak D call: TRBD2 (6 bases). CDR1 and CDR2 from the germline V gene are SGHVS and FNYEAQ. This CDR3 is built from 14 residues. V was cut by 1 base and J by 8 bases, with 12 bases left in between. This CDR3 reads CASSLGGRRDEQFF. DNA of the CDR3: TGTGCCAGCAGCTTAGGAGGGAGGCGTGATGAGCAGTTCTTC.

This clonotype was counted between two and nine times. The chain uses TRBV6-6 and TRBJ1-6; D unresolved. The V gene's germline CDR1 is MNHNY and CDR2 SVGAGI (reference sequence). Trimming left V 2 bases short and J 7 bases short, with 15 bases between. The length of the CDR3 is 16 residues. The CDR3: CASSYQRGVGNSPLHF. The CDR3 bases are TGTGCCAGCAGTTACCAACGCGGGGTGGGCAATTCACCCCTCCACTTT.

This clonotype was counted ten times or more. This sequence joins TRBV7-9 and TRBJ1-6; D gene uncertain. The V gene lost 5 bases and the J gene lost 9 bases, with 14 bases spanning the gap. There are 14 residues in the CDR3. CDR1 is SEHNR, CDR2 FQNEAQ, per germline (reference sequence). The CDR3 region has the DNA TGTGCCAGCAGCCTCGACGCAAGGGCTTCACCCCTCCACTTT. Translating it yields CASSLDARASPLHF.

CDR3 amino acids: CASSDGTGTTYEQYF. CDR3 nucleotide sequence: TGTGCCAGCAGCGATGGGACAGGGACTACCTACGAGCAGTACTTC. The gene calls are TRBV7-2 and TRBJ2-7, with 9 bases matching TRBD1. Germline V gives CDR1 SGHTA, CDR2 FQGNSA. The CDR3 has 15 residues. Trimming took 5 bases from V and 2 from J; bases not matched to a gene: 7.

Here the CDR3 reads CASSFLLSGGGYEQYF. CDR3 DNA sequence: TGCGCCAGCAGCTTCTTATTAAGCGGGGGGGGCTACGAGCAGTACTTC. The chain combines TRBV5-1 with TRBJ2-7; the match to TRBD2 covers 10 bases. The CDR3 totals 16 residues. CDR1 and CDR2 (germline): SGHRS, YFSETQ. After removal of 2 bases from V and 3 bases from J, the junction contained 8 bases not matched to a gene.

The chain combines TRBV13 with TRBJ1-6, with TRBD1 as a possible D gene (5 bases). Germline CDR1 reads PRHDT; CDR2 reads FYEKMQ (reference sequence). V was trimmed by 4 bases and J by 10 bases, leaving 8 bases between them. This CDR3 is built from 12 residues. This CDR3 is CASSSGRSPLHF. The CDR3 DNA reads as TGTGCCAGCAGCTCGGGGCGATCACCCCTCCACTTT.

CDR3 residues: CASGVGAGTDTQYF. The CDR3 region has the DNA TGTGCCAGCGGAGTGGGGGCAGGCACAGATACGCAGTATTTT. The chain combines TRBV6-1 with TRBJ2-3, with a weak D call TRBD1 (6 bases). Trimming removed 8 bases at V and 1 base at J, with 13 bases between. This CDR3 is built from 14 residues. Germline CDR1 MNHNS, CDR2 SASEGT.

This clonotype was counted at least ten times. V and J are TRBV20-1 and TRBJ1-2; D is undetermined. V lost 5 bases, J lost 6 bases, and 19 bases lay in between. Germline V CDR1 and CDR2: DFQATT, SNEGSKA (reference sequence). The CDR3 runs 14 residues. CDR3 region: CSAVPPRLLDGYTF. CDR3 DNA: TGCAGTGCTGTTCCCCCCAGGCTCTTGGATGGCTACACCTTC.

This clonotype occurred many times. The CDR3 reads CASSLAPAGYEQYF. The CDR3 DNA sequence: TGTGCCAGCAGTTTAGCCCCCGCCGGCTACGAGCAGTACTTC. V gene TRBV27 combines with J gene TRBJ2-7; D is unclear. CDR3 length: 14 amino acids. V lost 2 bases and J lost 3, with 11 bases in between. CDR1 and CDR2 (germline): MNHEY, SMNVEV (reference sequence).

This clonotype came up a few times. This sequence joins TRBV28 and TRBJ1-2, with D unclear. Between the trimmed V and J ends, which lost 1 base and 1 base, there was a span of 7 bases. There are 14 residues in the CDR3. Germline V gives CDR1 MDHEN, CDR2 SYDVKM. The CDR3 loop reads CASSLSPDNYGYTF. The DNA of the CDR3 is TGTGCCAGCAGTTTATCTCCAGATAACTATGGCTACACCTTC.